The source of this T cell receptor beta chain is a study of blood T cell repertoires in COVID-19 (TCRdb year 2020). Regarding the study in general: Samples covering the acute and convalescent phases of COVID-19 were provided by collaborators in the United States, Italy and Spain. The prospective study material was composed of cDNA or gDNA derived from T cells, B-cell-depleted T cells, or PBMCs. The dataset comprised deeply sampled blood TCRbeta repertoires from subjects exposed to, actively infected with, or recovered from COVID-19. Where HLA class I and class II types were available, the types were taken from metadata supplied by the sample provider, not from assay-based typing. The repertoires were released in a freely available public database meant as a resource for research on the immune response to SARS-CoV-2. Samples were obtained from the ongoing ImmuneRACE study (first 160 participants) and from some 1,300 subjects provided by 6 global collaborators. Sample metadata almost always included a de-identified subject ID, COVID-19 status, age in years and sex. Broad study findings and their caveats: Clinical and demographic metadata were provided uncurated, with the amount varying by source and participant.

The germline V and J ends show losses of 4 bases and 8 bases respectively, and no gene match explains 8 bases of the junction. The CDR3 goes from the cysteine to the phenylalanine over 16 residues. Just the 48-base CDR3 DNA is kept, in frame starting at base 1. The germline V gene sets CDR1 to LGHNA and CDR2 to YNFKEQ. Regarding this clone: Its antigen is currently not known. No base-level quality is on record; no much larger clone is a single base apart.

At one collaborating source in Seattle, patients were enrolled during active infection and were followed longitudinally through the course of disease. Whole blood was collected in K2EDTA tubes by collaborating institutions according to the institutions' own protocols. For TCRbeta analysis, collaborators shipped samples in one of three forms: frozen whole blood, isolated PBMCs, or DNA extracted from either of those sample types. TCRbeta CDR3 regions were amplified from genomic DNA by means of the immunoSEQ Assay, a bias-controlled multiplex PCR. Regarding the original processing steps: The number of nucleated cells in each sample was estimated by amplification of reference gene primers within the assay. To quantify the absolute abundance of each unique TCRbeta CDR3 rearrangement, sequence reads were collapsed and filtered. For each sample, productive Simpson clonality was calculated by taking the square root of Simpson's diversity index across productive rearrangements. TCRdb limited this immuneACCESS table to in-frame rearrangements with V and J called. A share of clones is missing; checked studies link under half to unresolved V genes, and the rest is unexplained. Clone size and the V and J calls come from that table; the DNA yielded D and trimming. The sample table records 180,000 or so clones; approximately 88% of these occur just once. The leading ten clones occupy roughly 7.2% of the sample.

Here the chain combines TRBV4-2 and TRBJ2-1, with 13 bases matching TRBD2. The sample was peripheral blood. The source of this sequence is a woman aged 40 to 50 with COVID-19, enrolled during active disease. CDR3 protein: CASSPTGTSGTYEQFF. The DNA reads as follows: TGTGCCAGCAGCCCTACCGGGACTAGCGGGACGTATGAGCAGTTCTTC.